The present TCR beta chain was sequenced within a study of T cells expressing NK-cell markers. As for this clonotype: Its antigen is currently unknown.

There are 19 residues in the CDR3. From germline, CDR1 is SGHRS and CDR2 YFSETQ. Whole-study results and caveats: HCMV specificity of the expanded NKG2C+ T cell clones stayed unclear.

TCRdb reanalyzed the 5' RACE reads, giving one entry per CDR3 protein sequence and no DNA. This sample's table has about half a million distinct CDR3 sequences. The sequence was collected from a woman in her forties or fifties in good health. The rearrangement links TRBV5-1 to TRBJ2-1. Sequencing used blood T cells: a sorted CD56 or NKG2C T cell subset, CD4+ or CD8+ T cells, or bulk PBMC T cells (not recorded which). The CDR3 loop reads CASSLAGLSAVDSYNEQFF.